These 10 T cell receptor beta chains came from one sample sequenced in a study of cytomegalovirus exposure and HLA in healthy donors. PCR used 60 Vbeta primers and 13 Jbeta primers. Clones were sequenced by immunoSEQ multiplex PCR, and TCRdb holds only the in-frame ones, with some missing. The sample contains 150,000 to 200,000 clones, 75% to 90% of which appear only once. Sequences were obtained from PBMCs. The receptor source for this set is a woman between 18 and 29 years old in good health and CMV-seronegative.

The rearrangement joins TRBV9 to TRBJ2-5; the match to TRBD1 covers 7 bases. J lost 2 bases, V lost 0 bases, and 4 bases had no gene match. The CDR3 covers 15 residues. In germline, CDR1 is SGDLS, CDR2 YYNGEE. The CDR3 protein is CASSVEGQLQETQYF. Here the CDR3 DNA reads TGTGCCAGCAGCGTAGAGGGACAGTTGCAAGAGACCCAGTACTTC.

This chain connects TRBV5-1 to TRBJ1-1; 9 bases map to TRBD1. This CDR3 is built from 16 residues. V was pared by 0 bases and J by 0 bases, with 3 bases of the junction left unmatched. From germline, CDR1 is SGHRS and CDR2 YFSETQ. CDR3 sequence (DNA): TGCGCCAGCAGCTTGGCCAGGGACAGGGTGAACACTGAAGCTTTCTTT. Amino acids: CASSLARDRVNTEAFF.

The chain couples TRBV6-5 to TRBJ2-1, with 11 positions matching TRBD1. The CDR3 contains 12 residues. Germline V gene data show CDR1 as MNHEY and CDR2 as SVGAGI. The V and J ends lost 6 bases and 9 bases, in that order; junction bases with no gene match: 1. The chain's CDR3 is CASRGQGGEQFF. CDR3 sequence (DNA): TGTGCCAGCAGGGGACAGGGGGGTGAGCAGTTCTTC.

This chain connects TRBV12-5 to TRBJ2-7; 8 bases align to TRBD1. CDR3 length equals 18 residues. Germline V gene sequence: CDR1 LGHNT, CDR2 FRNRAP. V was pared by 1 base and J by 3 bases, with 14 bases of the junction left unmatched. This chain's CDR3 is CASGLDYHSGTGVYEQYF. The CDR3 DNA reads TGTGCTAGTGGTTTGGACTATCACTCCGGGACAGGTGTCTACGAGCAGTACTTC.

The V call is TRBV27, the J call TRBJ1-5; D remains unclear. Trimming removed 3 bases from V and 2 bases from J, with 5 bases in between. CDR3 length: 13 residues. Per germline, CDR1 MNHEY and CDR2 SMNVEV (reference sequence). The CDR3 spells CASSFTGNQPQHF. The DNA of the CDR3 is TGTGCCAGCAGTTTTACGGGCAATCAGCCCCAGCATTTT.

The CDR3 DNA follows: TGTGCCAGCAGTGTTGGGCTGGTTGAGCAGTTCTTC. It encodes CASSVGLVEQFF. The gene calls are TRBV6-1 and TRBJ2-1; unclear D gene. This CDR3 region has 12 residues. Trimming stripped 4 bases from V and 9 bases from J, with 10 bases between. The germline CDR1 and CDR2 sequences are MNHNS and SASEGT.

There are a few counts of this clone. The chain links TRBV6-5 to TRBJ2-3, with 9 nucleotides matching TRBD2. This CDR3 region has 14 residues. From germline, CDR1 is MNHEY and CDR2 SVGAGI. V lost 7 bases, J lost 4 bases, and 6 bases stayed unmatched. CDR3 region: CASTAIAGADTQYF. DNA of the CDR3: TGTGCCAGCACTGCGATAGCGGGAGCAGATACGCAGTATTTT.

J is TRBJ2-7 and V is TRBV7-9; D is unclear. Trimming left V 4 bases short and J 4 bases short, with 5 bases between. The CDR3 has 11 residues. The germline CDR1 and CDR2 sequences are SEHNR and FQNEAQ (reference sequence). The CDR3 DNA reads as TGTGCCAGCAGCTCCCTATACGAGCAGTACTTC. The encoded protein is CASSSLYEQYF.

The chain has TRBV6-5 and TRBJ1-5; TRBD1 aligns across 7 bases. The CDR3 is 13 amino acids. Germline loops: CDR1 MNHEY, CDR2 SVGAGI. Trimming removed 5 bases from V and 7 bases from J; junction bases left unmatched: 5. Here the CDR3 reads CASSEGARQPQHF. The CDR3 DNA reads as TGTGCCAGCAGTGAGGGGGCGCGACAGCCCCAGCATTTT.

This sequence joins TRBV7-9 and TRBJ1-2; a possible D gene is TRBD1 (5 bases). This CDR3 contains 13 residues. The V end lost 5 bases, the J end lost 6 bases, and 13 bases lay between the germline ends. Germline V gene lookup returns CDR1 SEHNR and CDR2 FQNEAQ (reference sequence). The CDR3 DNA is TGTGCCAGCAGCCCCCGGGGGGGGGATGGCTACACCTTC. Translation gives CASSPRGGDGYTF.